This T cell receptor (beta chain) stems from a study of cytomegalovirus exposure and HLA in healthy donors. Nominally healthy donors were sampled, though unrecorded immune exposures were likely. The CDR3 contains 17 residues. V shed 3 bases, J shed 4 bases, and the junction held 10 bases outside the gene matches. CDR1 and CDR2 (germline): SEHNR, FQNEAQ (reference sequence). Researchers ran the PCR with 60 Vbeta and 13 Jbeta primers. Some clones are missing from TCRdb's copy, which holds only in-frame ones; the method was immunoSEQ multiplex PCR. Recorded for this sample: almost 40,000 clones. Study-level findings and limits: In an earlier analysis, about 87% or about 30%: the productive usage of most TCR beta V segments. The study designated around 150 TCR beta chains cytomegalovirus-associated.

As concerns this clone: The antigen remains unidentified.

The origin of this receptor is a woman aged 25 to 45 in good health and CMV-seropositive. The V call is TRBV7-9, the J call TRBJ2-5, with 11 bases lining up with TRBD2. The material sequenced was PBMCs. The CDR3 nucleotides read TGTGCCAGCAGCTTTGGGTTTAGCGGGGGGGCAGGAGAGACCCAGTACTTC. Amino acid sequence: CASSFGFSGGAGETQYF.